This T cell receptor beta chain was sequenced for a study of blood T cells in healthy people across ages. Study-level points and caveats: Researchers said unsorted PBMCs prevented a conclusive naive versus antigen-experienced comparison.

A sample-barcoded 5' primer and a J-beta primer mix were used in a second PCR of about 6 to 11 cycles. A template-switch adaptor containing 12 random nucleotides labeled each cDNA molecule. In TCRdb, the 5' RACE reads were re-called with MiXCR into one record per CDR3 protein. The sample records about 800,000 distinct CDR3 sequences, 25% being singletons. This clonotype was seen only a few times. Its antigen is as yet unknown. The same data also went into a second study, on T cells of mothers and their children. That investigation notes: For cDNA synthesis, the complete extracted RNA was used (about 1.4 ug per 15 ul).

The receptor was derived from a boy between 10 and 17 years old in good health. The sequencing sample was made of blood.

The CDR3 DNA sequence: TGTGCCGGAGGGGGTCGGGGGCCGGACACTGAAGCTTTCTTT. Translated, it gives CAGGGRGPDTEAFF. V and J are TRBV21-1 and TRBJ1-1; the table assigns TRBD1, which was not confirmed against the DNA. TRBV21-1 is tagged as a pseudogene. The CDR3 has 14 residues.